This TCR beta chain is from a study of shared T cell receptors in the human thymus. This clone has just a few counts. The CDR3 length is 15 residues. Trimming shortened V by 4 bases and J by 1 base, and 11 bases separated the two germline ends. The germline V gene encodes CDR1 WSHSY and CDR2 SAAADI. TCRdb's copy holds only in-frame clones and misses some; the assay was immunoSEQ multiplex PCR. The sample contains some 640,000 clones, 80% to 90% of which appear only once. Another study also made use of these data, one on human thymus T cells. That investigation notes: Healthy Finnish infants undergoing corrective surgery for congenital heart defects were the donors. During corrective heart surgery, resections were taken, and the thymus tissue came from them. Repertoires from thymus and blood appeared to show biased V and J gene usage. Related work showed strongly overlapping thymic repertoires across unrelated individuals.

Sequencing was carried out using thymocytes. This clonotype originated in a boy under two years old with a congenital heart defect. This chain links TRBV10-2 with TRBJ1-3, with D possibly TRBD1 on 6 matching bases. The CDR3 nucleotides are TGCGCCAGCAGTGGCAGGGGAAAGTCTGGAAACACCATATATTTT. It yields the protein CASSGRGKSGNTIYF.